These 22 T cell receptor beta chains were sequenced from one sample in a study of T cells in Graves' hyperthyroidism and ophthalmopathy. Researchers took RNA transcripts and amplified the TCR beta CDR3 regions from them. Primed by the HTBI set, a first-round RT-PCR was run on the TCR CDR3. TCRdb used MiXCR to reprocess the multiplex PCR reads, holding one entry per CDR3 protein. The table has hundreds of thousands of distinct CDR3 sequences, about two fifths seen once. Material: blood. The receptors here all came from a man aged 18 to 29 with Graves' hyperthyroidism.

This clonotype has ten or more counts. The chain uses TRBV2 and TRBJ1-2; no reliable D call. This CDR3 has 12 residues. V lost 7 bases and J lost 6, with 12 bases in between. Looked up from germline, CDR1 is SNHLY and CDR2 is FYNNEI. The CDR3 sequence is CASKMEGDGYTF. In DNA, the CDR3 is TGTGCCAGCAAGATGGAGGGTGATGGCTACACCTTC.

This clonotype was picked up one time. The rearrangement uses TRBV4-3 and TRBJ2-3; D perhaps matches TRBD2 (5 bases). Deletions cut 1 base from V and 8 bases from J, with 7 bases between. Germline assignment: CDR1 LGHNA and CDR2 YSLEER. The CDR3 is 12 amino acids. CDR3 nucleotides: TGCGCCAGCAGCCAAGGGGAGTTTACGCAGTATTTT. This encodes CASSQGEFTQYF.

This clonotype was seen a few times. The CDR3 nucleotides are TGCAGTGCATCCGGGACCCCGAGCCACGAGCAGTACTTC. This gives the protein CSASGTPSHEQYF. The rearrangement uses TRBV20-1 and TRBJ2-7; either TRBD1 or TRBD2 may supply D (5 bases each). Trimming removed 6 bases at V and 5 bases at J, with 17 bases between. This CDR3 spans 13 amino acids. Germline CDR1 is DFQATT and CDR2 is SNEGSKA (reference sequence).

The sample holds a few counts of this clonotype. CDR3 region: CASSFGTGPVEPQHF. As DNA, the CDR3 is TGTGCCAGCAGCTTCGGGACAGGGCCAGTAGAGCCCCAGCATTTT. The chain links TRBV7-9 to TRBJ1-5; 9 bases line up with TRBD1. Trimming removed 3 bases from V and 8 bases from J; junction bases left unmatched: 8. CDR3 length equals 15 residues. In germline, CDR1 is SEHNR, CDR2 FQNEAQ (reference sequence).

The sample holds a few counts of this clonotype. The V and J genes are TRBV5-1 and TRBJ1-2; D is undetermined. Looked up from germline, CDR1 is SGHRS and CDR2 is YFSETQ. Trimming pared 3 bases from V and 8 bases from J, leaving 17 bases between. The CDR3 consists of 14 residues. The DNA for the CDR3 is TGCGCCAGCAGCTCCCGAGAAAGGAGTGACGGCTACACCTTC. This sequence encodes CASSSRERSDGYTF.

This clonotype showed up many times. V is TRBV2 and J is TRBJ1-5; D remains ambiguous. Germline CDR1 is SNHLY and CDR2 is FYNNEI. Trimming pared 2 bases from V and 1 base from J, leaving 6 bases between. CDR3 length: 14 residues. The CDR3 is CASSELLSNQPQHF. As DNA, the CDR3 is TGTGCCAGCAGTGAATTGTTAAGCAATCAGCCCCAGCATTTT.

This clonotype was seen many times. The V gene is TRBV19, the J gene TRBJ1-5; unclear D gene. Germline V gene lookup returns CDR1 LNHDA and CDR2 SQIVND (reference sequence). The CDR3 consists of 14 residues. V was shortened by 5 bases and J by 2 bases, with 10 bases between the two germline ends. CDR3 protein: CASSLGMGNQPQHF. Here the CDR3 DNA reads TGTGCCAGTAGTCTCGGCATGGGCAATCAGCCCCAGCATTTT.

This chain joins TRBV5-4 and TRBJ1-2; 9 bases are shared with TRBD1. Germline V gene data show CDR1 as SGHNT and CDR2 as YYREEE (reference sequence). The CDR3 extends over 15 amino acids. V trimming: 4 bases; J trimming: 5 bases; junction bases outside the gene matches: 9. The CDR3 nucleotides are TGTGCCAGCAGCATCCGGGACAGGGTTGTATATGGCTACACCTTC. Amino acid sequence: CASSIRDRVVYGYTF.

J is TRBJ1-4 and V is TRBV10-2; D uncertain. Germline V lookup: CDR1 WSHSY, CDR2 SAAADI. CDR3 size: 13 residues. V lost 6 bases, J lost 7 bases, and 12 bases lay in between. CDR3 nucleotide sequence: TGCGCCAGCAGGATGGGGTACGGTGAAAAACTGTTTTTT. Its protein product is CASRMGYGEKLFF.

This clonotype was found many times. This chain connects TRBV7-2 to TRBJ1-5; no definite D call. V was shortened by 5 bases and J by 5 bases, with 10 bases between the two germline ends. The germline gives CDR1 SGHTA, CDR2 FQGNSA. CDR3 size: 13 residues. CDR3 residues: CASSGDRDQPQHF. The CDR3 bases are TGTGCCAGCAGCGGAGACCGAGATCAGCCCCAGCATTTT.

This chain connects TRBV7-9 to TRBJ2-5; unclear D gene. The CDR3 has 14 amino acids. The germline gives CDR1 SEHNR, CDR2 FQNEAQ (reference sequence). The V and J ends lost 5 bases and 4 bases respectively, with 14 bases between them. The CDR3 region has the DNA TGTGCCAGCAGCCATTCGGACGGATCAGAGACCCAGTACTTC. Its protein is CASSHSDGSETQYF.

Notes on this clonotype: A much larger clone is a single base away; this may be a read error. The gene calls are TRBV7-9 and TRBJ1-1, with TRBD1 matching over 12 bases. The CDR3 sequence is 14 residues long. V gave up 5 bases and J gave up 8 bases; unmatched junction bases: 6. The V gene's germline CDR1 is SEHNR and CDR2 FQNEAQ (reference sequence). The CDR3 sequence: CASSPRDRGREAFF. CDR3 in DNA: TGTGCCAGCAGCCCCCGGGACAGGGGGCGGGAAGCTTTCTTT.

The table lists this clonotype with many counts. This chain joins TRBV10-3 and TRBJ1-1; 8 bases agree with TRBD1. This CDR3 has 15 amino acids. Germline CDR1 reads ENHRY; CDR2 reads SYGVKD. V lost 8 bases and J lost 1; bases outside the gene matches: 9. This CDR3 reads CAIRNTDRANTEAFF. The CDR3 bases are TGTGCCATCCGAAACACGGACAGGGCGAACACTGAAGCTTTCTTT.

On this clonotype: Given a much more abundant clone one base away, this may be a read error. The rearrangement uses TRBV7-2 and TRBJ2-2, with D perhaps assigned TRBD1 or TRBD2 (5 bases each). This CDR3 has 13 amino acids. Germline values: CDR1 SGHTA, CDR2 FQGNSA. CDR3 in amino acids: CASSLDGTEELFF. Written as DNA, the CDR3 is TGTGCCAGCAGCTTGGATGGGACCGAGGAGCTGTTTTTT.

This clonotype came up many times. This chain connects TRBV9 to TRBJ1-2, with D possibly being TRBD1 (5 bases). The CDR3 covers 16 residues. V was trimmed by 4 bases and J by 8 bases, leaving 24 bases between them. Germline lookup yields CDR1 SGDLS and CDR2 YYNGEE. The CDR3 sequence is CASSPSVIWEGRGYTF. The CDR3 DNA reads as TGTGCCAGCAGCCCTAGCGTCATCTGGGAGGGACGGGGCTACACCTTC.

The V and J genes are TRBV7-8 and TRBJ2-5, with D perhaps matching TRBD2 (5 bases). There are 15 residues in the CDR3. Per the germline V gene, CDR1 is SGHVS and CDR2 is FQNEAQ. The germline V and J ends were trimmed by 6 bases and 5 bases, with 19 bases remaining between them. The CDR3 loop is CASSSRWTGEETQYF. The CDR3 coding sequence is TGTGCCAGCAGTTCTCGATGGACTGGGGAGGAGACCCAGTACTTC. The variable domain in full, completed from reference TRBV7-8 and TRBJ2-5, reads GAGVSQSPRYKVAKRGQDVALRCDPISGHVSLFWYQQALGQGPEFLTYFQNEAQLDKSGLPSDRFFAERPEGSVSTLKIQRTQQEDSAVYLCASSSRWTGEETQYFGPGTRLLVL.

The V gene is TRBV14, the J gene TRBJ1-5; D uncertain. The germline V gene encodes CDR1 SGHDN and CDR2 FVKESK. The CDR3 runs 13 residues. Trimming stripped 1 base from V and 10 bases from J, with 11 bases between. CDR3 nucleotides: TGTGCCAGCAGCCAAGGGGATAAATACCCCCAGCATTTT. It codes for CASSQGDKYPQHF.

This clonotype occurred many times. CDR3: CSVVGLATEAFF. The DNA of the CDR3 is TGCAGCGTTGTAGGACTGGCCACTGAAGCTTTCTTT. The V call is TRBV29-1, the J call TRBJ1-1; D is unclear. Trimming left V 4 bases short and J 4 bases short, with 10 bases between. Germline assignment: CDR1 SQVTM and CDR2 ANQGSEA. The CDR3 extends over 12 amino acids. Using reference TRBV29-1 and TRBJ1-1 for the parts outside the CDR3, the full variable domain is SAVISQKPSRDICQRGTSLTIQCQVDSQVTMMFWYRQQPGQSLTLIATANQGSEATYESGFVIDKFPISRPNLTFSTLTVSNMSPEDSSIYLCSVVGLATEAFFGQGTRLTVV.

Worth noting for this clonotype: It may be a read error: a sequence one base away is much more abundant. The chain employs TRBV29-1 and TRBJ2-7; no firm D call. The CDR3 runs 13 residues. Germline V gene sequence: CDR1 SQVTM, CDR2 ANQGSEA. In DNA form, the CDR3 reads TGCAGCGTCCGCTCCTACCGCTCCTACGAGCAGCACTTC. Its translation: CSVRSYRSYEQHF.

The chain joins TRBV29-1 to TRBJ1-4; no reliable D call. CDR3 length: 10 amino acids. Between the trimmed V and J ends, which lost 8 bases and 6 bases, there was a span of 7 bases. Looked up from germline, CDR1 is SQVTM and CDR2 is ANQGSEA. CDR3 in DNA: TGCAGCTCCGCCGATGAAAAACTGTTTTTT. Residues: CSSADEKLFF.

This clonotype was seen at least ten times. This may come from a read error, since a much larger clone is one base off. The chain couples TRBV29-1 to TRBJ2-7, with D perhaps matching TRBD2 (5 bases). Germline V lookup: CDR1 SQVTM, CDR2 ANQGSEA. V gave up 4 bases and J gave up 0 bases, with 7 bases separating them. This CDR3 comprises 12 residues. CDR3 loop: CSVARDSYEQYF. The CDR3 DNA sequence: TGCAGCGTTGCCCGGGACTCCTACGAGCAGTACTTC.

The chain links TRBV2 to TRBJ1-5; D unresolved. V lost 5 bases and J lost 7, with 18 bases in between. The CDR3 runs 15 residues. CDR1 and CDR2 from the germline V gene are SNHLY and FYNNEI. The CDR3 DNA reads TGTGCCAGCAGTTACTCGAGTGGGATCACCCAGCCCCAGCATTTT. Its translation is CASSYSSGITQPQHF.